This TCR beta chain stems from a study of cytomegalovirus exposure and HLA in healthy donors. Points from the study as a whole: Presence/absence analyses supposed approximately even sequencing depth among donors. Some V segments (TRBV6-2 and TRBV6-3 among them) were excluded as indistinguishable. The majority of TCR sequences were rare, yet some public TCRs appeared in many donors. TCR beta chains numbering some 160 were designated cytomegalovirus-associated.

Germline trimming cut 3 bases from V and 1 base from J; bases unmatched to any gene: 5. CDR1 SNHLY and CDR2 FYNNEI come from the germline V gene. This CDR3 is built from 15 residues. Concerning this clone itself: No antigen is known for it.

PCR was performed using 60 Vbeta and 13 Jbeta primers. Some clones are missing from TCRdb's copy, which holds only in-frame ones; the method was immunoSEQ multiplex PCR. In the table there are 180,000 or so clones, 70% to 80% of which are singletons. This sequence originates from a man aged 18 to 35 in good health and CMV-seronegative. Sequencing used PBMCs. The chain joins TRBV2 to TRBJ1-1; 7 nucleotides align to TRBD1. The CDR3: CASSDRDRGNTEAFF. CDR3 coding DNA: TGTGCCAGCAGTGACCGGGACAGAGGGAACACTGAAGCTTTCTTT.